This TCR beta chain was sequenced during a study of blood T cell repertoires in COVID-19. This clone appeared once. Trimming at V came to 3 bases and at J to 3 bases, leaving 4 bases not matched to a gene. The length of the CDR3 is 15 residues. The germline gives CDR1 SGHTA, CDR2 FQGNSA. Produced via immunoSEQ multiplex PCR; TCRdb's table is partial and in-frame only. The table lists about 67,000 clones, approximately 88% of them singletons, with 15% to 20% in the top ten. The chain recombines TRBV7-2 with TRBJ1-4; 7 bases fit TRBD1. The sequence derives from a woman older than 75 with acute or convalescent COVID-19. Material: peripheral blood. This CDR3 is CASSLRGQSNEKLFF. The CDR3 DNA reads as TGTGCCAGCAGCTTGCGGGGACAGTCTAATGAAAAACTGTTTTTT.